The 5 T cell receptor beta chains reported below all come from one sample, sequenced in a study of cytomegalovirus exposure and HLA in healthy donors. A multiplex PCR was run with 60 Vbeta primers and 13 Jbeta primers. Profiled with immunoSEQ multiplex PCR; TCRdb holds only in-frame clones, not every one. The repertoire holds about 67,000 clones, with over 75% as singletons. The sample consisted of PBMCs. These receptor sequences come from a man aged 40-50 years in good health and CMV-seronegative.

This clone was recorded a few times. CDR3 region: CATSRETGGNEQFF. CDR3 bases: TGTGCCACCAGCAGAGAGACAGGGGGGAATGAGCAGTTCTTC. This chain links TRBV15 with TRBJ2-1, with 9 bases fitting TRBD1. Looked up from germline, CDR1 is LNHNV and CDR2 is YYDKDF (reference sequence). Trimming at V came to 0 bases and at J to 7 bases, leaving 1 base not matched to a gene. There are 14 residues in the CDR3.

The chain links TRBV21-1 to TRBJ2-1; the D call of TRBD2 is as the table states it, not checked on the DNA. TRBV21-1 is classified as a pseudogene. CDR3 length: 11 amino acids. The CDR3 DNA follows: TGTGCCAGCCCCGGGGGCAATGAGCAGTTCTTC. It encodes CASPGGNEQFF.

This sequence joins TRBV28 and TRBJ1-2; D might be TRBD1 (5 bases). The V gene's germline CDR1 is MDHEN and CDR2 SYDVKM. This CDR3 is 14 amino acids long. V gave up 4 bases and J gave up 3 bases, with 12 bases separating them. The CDR3 bases are TGTGCCAGCAGTTCCCCGGCAGGGTACTATGGCTACACCTTC. Its translation: CASSSPAGYYGYTF.

The V gene is TRBV28, the J gene TRBJ2-7, with D possibly matching TRBD2 (6 bases). Germline V gene lookup returns CDR1 MDHEN and CDR2 SYDVKM. V lost 6 bases and J 4 bases, leaving 7 bases between the germline ends. The CDR3 contains 11 residues. CDR3 sequence (DNA): TGTGCCAGCAGACGGGAGTACGAGCAGTACTTC. It yields the protein CASRREYEQYF.

The J gene is TRBJ1-1, the V gene TRBV19, with D maybe TRBD1 (6 bases). V was trimmed by 6 bases and J by 1 base, leaving 18 bases between them. Germline assignment: CDR1 LNHDA and CDR2 SQIVND (reference sequence). There are 16 residues in the CDR3. CDR3 nucleotide sequence: TGTGCCAGTAGCCTTAACGGGGCAGGGGCGAACACTGAAGCTTTCTTT. This sequence encodes CASSLNGAGANTEAFF.